What follows is one T cell receptor beta chain and its context. Sequenced by immunoSEQ multiplex PCR; TCRdb stores in-frame clones only, minus some. This sample yields about 430,000 clones, of which 85% to 90% are seen a single time; about 0.91% belongs to the top ten. The data are from a study of blood T cell repertoires in COVID-19. The CDR3 sequence is 12 residues long. The V gene lost 0 bases and the J gene lost 9 bases, with 9 bases spanning the gap. CDR1 is LGHDT, CDR2 YNNKEL, per germline (reference sequence). The sequence was obtained from a man younger than 35 with COVID-19, enrolled during active disease. V and J are TRBV3-1 (or the pseudogene TRBV3-2) and TRBJ2-7; D unclear. Sequences were obtained from peripheral blood. CDR3 loop: CASSQDLFWQYF. The CDR3 coding sequence is TGTGCCAGCAGCCAAGACCTGTTCTGGCAGTACTTC.